This T cell receptor beta chain emerged from a study of T cells in Graves' hyperthyroidism and ophthalmopathy. The overall study: Peripheral blood specimens were obtained at initial diagnosis, prior to any treatment.

Only a few counts were recorded for this clonotype. Its antigen is undetermined. Study findings and constraints: In the blood, most expanded thyroid clonotypes above 0.001 appeared as well. By a 13 V-J model, ophthalmopathy was set apart from stable hyperthyroidism.

RNA transcripts provided the source from which TCR beta CDR3 regions were amplified. The HTBI primer set drove a first-round RT-PCR of the TCR CDR3. One entry per CDR3 protein results from TCRdb running MiXCR on the multiplex PCR reads. The sample has under 350,000 distinct CDR3 sequences; 17% are singletons. Diagnostic decisions used clinical symptoms, serum thyroxine and TRAb, thyroid ultrasound and orbital computed tomography. The source is a woman aged 55 to 70 with Graves' ophthalmopathy. Sequencing was done on a sample of blood.

Here the CDR3 reads CASSPQGVGGYTF. In DNA, the CDR3 is TGTGCCAGCTCACCACAGGGGGTAGGTGGCTACACCTTC. The chain recombines TRBV18 with TRBJ1-2, with D possibly TRBD1 on 6 matching bases. CDR3 size: 13 residues. V was shortened by 1 base and J by 7 bases, with 10 bases between the two germline ends. Germline lookup yields CDR1 KGHSH and CDR2 LQKENI.